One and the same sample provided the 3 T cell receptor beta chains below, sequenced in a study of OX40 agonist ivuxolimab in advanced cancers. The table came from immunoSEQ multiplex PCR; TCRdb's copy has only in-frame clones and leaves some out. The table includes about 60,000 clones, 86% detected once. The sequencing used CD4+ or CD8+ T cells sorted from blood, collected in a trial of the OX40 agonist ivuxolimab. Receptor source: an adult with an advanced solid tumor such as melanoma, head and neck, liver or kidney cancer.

CDR3 region: CASSPTREEVSTQYF. The DNA for the CDR3 is TGTGCCAGCTCACCGACACGGGAGGAGGTCTCCACCCAGTACTTC. The V call is TRBV18, the J call TRBJ2-7; the match to TRBD2 covers 7 bases. Germline V CDR1 and CDR2: KGHSH, LQKENI. V trimming: 3 bases; J trimming: 10 bases; junction bases outside the gene matches: 15. The CDR3 has 15 residues.

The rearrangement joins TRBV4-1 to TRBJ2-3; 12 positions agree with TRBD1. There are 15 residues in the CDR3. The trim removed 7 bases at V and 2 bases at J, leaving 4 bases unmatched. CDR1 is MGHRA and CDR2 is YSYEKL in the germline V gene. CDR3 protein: CASNGGQGATDTQYF. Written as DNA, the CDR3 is TGCGCCAGCAACGGGGGACAGGGGGCCACAGATACGCAGTATTTT.

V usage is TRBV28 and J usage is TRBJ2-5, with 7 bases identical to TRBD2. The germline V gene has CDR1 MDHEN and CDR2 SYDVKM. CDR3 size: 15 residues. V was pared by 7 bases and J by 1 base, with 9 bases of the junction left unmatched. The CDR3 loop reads CASNGGGAIQETQYF. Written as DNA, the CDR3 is TGTGCCAGCAATGGGGGAGGGGCTATCCAAGAGACCCAGTACTTC. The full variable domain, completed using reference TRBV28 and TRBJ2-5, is DVKVTQSSRYLVKRTGEKVFLECVQDMDHENMFWYRQDPGLGLRLIYFSYDVKMKEKGDIPEGYSVSREKKERFSLILESASTNQTSMYLCASNGGGAIQETQYFGPGTRLLVL.